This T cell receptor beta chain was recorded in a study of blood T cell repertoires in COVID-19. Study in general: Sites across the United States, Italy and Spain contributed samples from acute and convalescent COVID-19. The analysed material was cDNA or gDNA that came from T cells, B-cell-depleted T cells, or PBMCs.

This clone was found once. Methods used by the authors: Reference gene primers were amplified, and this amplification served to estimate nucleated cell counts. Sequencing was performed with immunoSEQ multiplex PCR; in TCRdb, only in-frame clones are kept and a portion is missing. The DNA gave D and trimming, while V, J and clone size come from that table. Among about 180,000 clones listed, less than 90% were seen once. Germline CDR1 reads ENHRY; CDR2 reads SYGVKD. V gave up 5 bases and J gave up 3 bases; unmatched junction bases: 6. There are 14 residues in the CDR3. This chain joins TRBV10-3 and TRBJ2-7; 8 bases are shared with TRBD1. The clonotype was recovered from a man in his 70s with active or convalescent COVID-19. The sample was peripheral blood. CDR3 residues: CAISPGTGVYEQYF. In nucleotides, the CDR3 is TGTGCCATCAGTCCCGGGACAGGAGTCTACGAGCAGTACTTC.